Below are 14 T cell receptor beta chains sequenced from a single sample in a study of blood T cell repertoires in COVID-19. Repertoires were generated with immunoSEQ multiplex PCR, while TCRdb's copy carries only in-frame clones and drops some. The sample has approximately 300,000 clones, around 86% seen once. Source material: PBMCs or T cells enriched from blood (not recorded which). The receptors originated from a man aged 60 to 69 who had recovered from COVID-19.

The rearrangement joins TRBV2 to TRBJ1-1; the D gene is possibly TRBD1 (5 bases). The V end lost 5 bases, the J end lost 0 bases, and 10 bases lay between the germline ends. The CDR3 is made up of 14 amino acids. The germline CDR1 and CDR2 sequences are SNHLY and FYNNEI. In DNA, the CDR3 is TGTGCCAGCAGTCTCCCGGGGGTGAACACTGAAGCTTTCTTT. Amino acid sequence: CASSLPGVNTEAFF. Complete variable domain (other parts from reference TRBV2 and TRBJ1-1): EPEVTQTPSHQVTQMGQEVILRCVPISNHLYFYWYRQILGQKVEFLVSFYNNEISEKSEIFDDQFSVERPDGSNFTLKIRSTKLEDSAMYFCASSLPGVNTEAFFGQGTRLTVV.

This clone was counted between two and nine times. The chain carries TRBV7-3 and TRBJ2-2; 8 nucleotides align to TRBD1. Germline CDR1 SGHTA, CDR2 FQGTGA. The V and J ends lost 4 bases and 6 bases, in that order; junction bases with no gene match: 7. The CDR3 totals 15 residues. CDR3 nucleotide sequence: TGTGCCAGCAGCTCTAGACAGGGGCAGTCCGGGGAGCTGTTTTTT. Residues: CASSSRQGQSGELFF.

The chain links TRBV9 to TRBJ1-1; 7 positions agree with TRBD1. V was pared by 4 bases and J by 5 bases, with 8 bases of the junction left unmatched. The CDR3 extends over 14 amino acids. Per germline, CDR1 SGDLS and CDR2 YYNGEE. The CDR3 DNA is TGTGCCAGCAGCATCGACAGGGCTGGAACTGAAGCTTTCTTT. Translated: CASSIDRAGTEAFF.

J is TRBJ2-6 and V is TRBV7-9; weak D call: TRBD1 (6 bases). Germline CDR1 SEHNR, CDR2 FQNEAQ (reference sequence). CDR3 length: 15 amino acids. V was pared by 4 bases and J by 4 bases, with 11 bases between. CDR3 in amino acids: CASSSTGSGANVLTF. CDR3 sequence (DNA): TGTGCCAGCAGCTCAACAGGGTCCGGGGCCAACGTCCTGACTTTC.

The chain uses TRBV2 and TRBJ2-7; 8 nucleotides agree with TRBD1. Germline CDR1 and CDR2: SNHLY and FYNNEI. The CDR3 totals 13 residues. V was clipped by 7 bases and J by 2 bases; unmatched bases: 4. CDR3 amino acids: CASISDRAYEQYF. The CDR3 nucleotides are TGTGCCAGCATATCGGACAGGGCCTACGAGCAGTACTTC.

J is TRBJ1-4 and V is TRBV3-1 (or the pseudogene TRBV3-2); D unresolved. CDR1 and CDR2 (germline): LGHDT, YNNKEL (reference sequence). Trimming took 4 bases from V and 4 from J, leaving 4 bases between them. This CDR3 is 12 amino acids long. The CDR3 DNA reads as TGTGCCAGCAGCCGGCTTAATGAAAAACTGTTTTTT. It encodes CASSRLNEKLFF.

This chain links TRBV5-1 with TRBJ1-2; 12 nucleotides match TRBD1. The CDR3 is 15 residues long. CDR1 and CDR2 from the germline V gene are SGHRS and YFSETQ. The V and J ends lost 3 bases and 4 bases, in that order; junction bases with no gene match: 4. CDR3 DNA: TGCGCCAGCAGCTGGGGACAGGGGGCAGCCTATGGCTACACCTTC. Protein product: CASSWGQGAAYGYTF.

The V gene is TRBV10-3, the J gene TRBJ1-2; D is perhaps TRBD1 (5 bases). CDR3 length equals 14 residues. From germline, CDR1 is ENHRY and CDR2 SYGVKD. V lost 3 bases to trimming and J lost 3 bases, with 11 bases between them. The CDR3 here is CAISDPGLDYGYTF. CDR3 DNA sequence: TGTGCCATCAGTGATCCAGGGCTGGACTATGGCTACACCTTC.

This chain links TRBV18 with TRBJ2-7; 11 bases align to TRBD2. The CDR3 length is 14 residues. The germline V gene has CDR1 KGHSH and CDR2 LQKENI. Trimming at V came to 3 bases and at J to 3 bases, leaving 1 base not matched to a gene. CDR3: CASSPGLADYEQYF. CDR3 bases: TGTGCCAGCTCACCGGGACTAGCGGACTACGAGCAGTACTTC.

This chain connects TRBV5-1 to TRBJ2-3; 11 bases are a match to TRBD2. Germline CDR1 is SGHRS and CDR2 is YFSETQ. After removal of 2 bases from V and 0 bases from J, the junction contained 2 bases not matched to a gene. The CDR3 spans 16 residues. CDR3 amino acids: CASSLRLAGSTDTQYF. CDR3 sequence (DNA): TGCGCCAGCAGCTTAAGACTAGCGGGGAGCACAGATACGCAGTATTTT.

The chain carries TRBV7-2 and TRBJ2-5, with 15 bases aligning to TRBD2. The CDR3 sequence is 17 residues long. The trim removed 5 bases at V and 5 bases at J, leaving 9 bases unmatched. Germline CDR1 and CDR2: SGHTA and FQGNSA. The DNA for the CDR3 is TGTGCCAGCAGCCGCCTGGGACTAGCGGGAGGACGGGAGACCCAGTACTTC. Its translation is CASSRLGLAGGRETQYF. The whole variable domain, remainder taken from reference TRBV7-2 and TRBJ2-5, is GAGVSQSPSNKVTEKGKDVELRCDPISGHTALYWYRQSLGQGLEFLIYFQGNSAPDKSGLPSDRFSAERTGGSVSTLTIQRTQQEDSAVYLCASSRLGLAGGRETQYFGPGTRLLVL.

This chain connects TRBV7-6 to TRBJ2-6; 7 positions match TRBD1. Germline lookup yields CDR1 SGHVS and CDR2 FNYEAQ. CDR3 length: 17 residues. Losses at the gene ends were 6 bases for V and 1 base for J; bases not matched to a gene: 9. The CDR3 protein is CASSRGQPFSGANVLTF. CDR3 nucleotide sequence: TGTGCCAGCAGTCGGGGACAGCCGTTTTCTGGGGCCAACGTCCTGACTTTC.

V gene TRBV5-1 combines with J gene TRBJ1-4; D is uncertain. Trimming pared 0 bases from V and 6 bases from J, leaving 12 bases between. Germline assignment: CDR1 SGHRS and CDR2 YFSETQ. This CDR3 has 15 amino acids. The CDR3 here is CASSLGMAVDEKLFF. The CDR3 DNA reads as TGCGCCAGCAGCTTGGGGATGGCGGTTGATGAAAAACTGTTTTTT.

The chain links TRBV5-4 to TRBJ2-3; 8 bases line up with TRBD2. V lost 3 bases to trimming and J lost 4 bases; unmatched junction nucleotides: 13. The CDR3 has 17 residues. Germline CDR1 and CDR2: SGHNT and YYREEE (reference sequence). CDR3 loop: CASSSHGIAGFSDTQYF. In DNA, the CDR3 is TGTGCCAGCAGCTCCCATGGGATAGCGGGATTTTCAGATACGCAGTATTTT.